Listed here is a single TCR beta chain. Profiling relied on immunoSEQ multiplex PCR, and the TCRdb table lists in-frame clones only, not all of them. Here the sample spans 100,000 to 150,000 clones, roughly 90% being singletons. This entry belongs to a study of control samples from healthy donors and cancer patients. Between the trimmed V and J ends, which lost 5 bases and 2 bases, there was a span of 3 bases. Germline CDR1 is SGHNT and CDR2 is YENEEA. The CDR3 covers 12 residues. The specimen was blood. The chain employs TRBV11-3 and TRBJ2-2; no firm D call. This clonotype originated in a woman in her forties or fifties in good health. The CDR3 region has the DNA TGTGCCAGCAGCCCAAACACCGGGGAGCTGTTTTTT. Its translation is CASSPNTGELFF. Looking up the rest from reference TRBV11-3 and TRBJ2-2 gives the full variable domain: EAGVVQSPRYKIIEKKQPVAFWCNPISGHNTLYWYLQNLGQGPELLIRYENEEAVDDSQLPKDRFSAERLKGVDSTLKIQPAELGDSAVYLCASSPNTGELFFGEGSRLTVL.